These 13 T cell receptor beta chains share one sample of origin, sequenced in a study of blood T cell repertoires in COVID-19 (dated by TCRdb to the early 2020s). Library creation used the immunoSEQ multiplex PCR assay. TCRdb stores this immuneACCESS table with in-frame sequences only. Part of the clones is absent; in the studies checked, under half of the shortfall reflects unresolved V genes, and no reason is known for the rest. For this sample there are about 390,000 clones; around 87% appear just once. The ten most abundant clones make up approximately 2.4% of the sample. Source material: peripheral blood. The receptors originated from a woman aged 60-70 years with COVID-19, enrolled during active disease.

About this clone itself: The identical CDR3 is also encoded by other nucleotide sequences in the sample. V gene TRBV15 combines with J gene TRBJ1-5, with D possibly being TRBD1 (6 bases). CDR1 is LNHNV, CDR2 YYDKDF, per germline (reference sequence). Between the trimmed V and J ends, which lost 0 bases and 6 bases, there was a span of 12 bases. The CDR3 totals 15 residues. CDR3 DNA: TGTGCCACCAGCAGAGACAGGGGAATAGCTCAGCCCCAGCATTTT. Its translation is CATSRDRGIAQPQHF.

V is TRBV6-2 or TRBV6-3 and J is TRBJ1-1; 9 nucleotides match TRBD1. The CDR3 extends over 16 amino acids. Germline loops: CDR1 MNHEY, CDR2 SVGEGT. Trimming at V came to 4 bases and at J to 5 bases, leaving 11 bases not matched to a gene. The CDR3 here is CASSSRRTGVRTEAFF. In nucleotides, the CDR3 is TGTGCCAGCAGTTCCCGGCGGACAGGGGTGAGGACTGAAGCTTTCTTT.

The CDR3 loop is CASSLLQPGQGRYGYTF. Here the CDR3 DNA reads TGTGCCAGCAGTTTACTCCAACCGGGACAGGGACGTTATGGCTACACCTTC. The genes are TRBV27 and TRBJ1-2; TRBD1 aligns across 9 bases. CDR1 is MNHEY, CDR2 SMNVEV, per germline (reference sequence). V lost 2 bases, J lost 5 bases, and 12 bases stayed unmatched. This CDR3 is built from 17 residues.

The chain recombines TRBV2 with TRBJ2-6; unclear D gene. Germline lookup yields CDR1 SNHLY and CDR2 FYNNEI. The CDR3 is made up of 17 amino acids. Deletions cut 4 bases from V and 0 bases from J, with 13 bases between. The CDR3 here is CASSGQAPSSGANVLTF. DNA of the CDR3: TGTGCCAGCAGTGGCCAGGCTCCTTCCTCTGGGGCCAACGTCCTGACTTTC.

About this clone itself: Other DNA variants within this sample encode the same CDR3. This chain connects TRBV5-6 to TRBJ2-7, with 8 bases identical to TRBD1. From germline, CDR1 is SGHDT and CDR2 YYEEEE. The length of the CDR3 is 15 residues. The ends lost 2 bases at V and 4 bases at J; junction bases unmatched: 8. The CDR3 nucleotides read TGTGCCAGCAGCTTATTGGCAGGGGGCTCGTACGAGCAGTACTTC. It encodes CASSLLAGGSYEQYF.

This chain joins TRBV19 and TRBJ1-2; perhaps TRBD1 as D (6 bases). Deletions cut 5 bases from V and 2 bases from J, with 9 bases between. The V gene's germline CDR1 is LNHDA and CDR2 SQIVND (reference sequence). This CDR3 has 13 residues. The CDR3 protein is CASSPTGNYGYTF. The CDR3, as DNA: TGTGCCAGTAGTCCAACAGGGAACTATGGCTACACCTTC. The full variable domain, completed using reference TRBV19 and TRBJ1-2, is DGGITQSPKYLFRKEGQNVTLSCEQNLNHDAMYWYRQDPGQGLRLIYYSQIVNDFQKGDIAEGYSVSREKKESFPLTVTSAQKNPTAFYLCASSPTGNYGYTFGSGTRLTVV.

The J gene is TRBJ1-2, the V gene TRBV18; 12 nucleotides match TRBD1. Trimming removed 0 bases from V and 4 bases from J; junction bases left unmatched: 6. Looked up from germline, CDR1 is KGHSH and CDR2 is LQKENI. This CDR3 has 17 amino acids. CDR3 amino acids: CASSPPGQGALSYGYTF. The CDR3, as DNA: TGTGCCAGCTCACCACCGGGACAGGGGGCGCTGAGCTATGGCTACACCTTC.

V gene TRBV27 combines with J gene TRBJ2-1; D may be TRBD2 (7 bases). Germline V gives CDR1 MNHEY, CDR2 SMNVEV (reference sequence). V shed 4 bases and J shed 8 bases, with 15 bases lying between them. This CDR3 region has 14 residues. The CDR3 DNA reads TGTGCCAGCAGTTACGGGGGGCCTTGGGATGAGCAGTTCTTC. The encoded protein is CASSYGGPWDEQFF.

The chain combines TRBV14 with TRBJ1-2; TRBD1 is a possible D gene (6 bases). CDR3 length equals 15 residues. V lost 3 bases, J lost 3 bases, and 14 bases lay in between. Per the germline V gene, CDR1 is SGHDN and CDR2 is FVKESK. DNA for the CDR3: TGTGCCAGCAGCCACGGCAGGGGCGCTGACTATGGCTACACCTTC. Translating gives CASSHGRGADYGYTF.

The gene calls are TRBV7-7 and TRBJ2-3; 8 bases align to TRBD1. Germline V lookup: CDR1 SSHAT, CDR2 FNYEAQ (reference sequence). The CDR3 runs 15 residues. Trimming took 1 base from V and 3 from J; bases not matched to a gene: 3. This CDR3 reads CASSLGQGATDTQYF. CDR3 coding DNA: TGTGCCAGCAGCTTAGGTCAGGGGGCGACAGATACGCAGTATTTT.

The J gene is TRBJ2-2, the V gene TRBV9; TRBD1 matches at 7 bases. The CDR3 covers 15 residues. V lost 3 bases to trimming and J lost 5 bases; unmatched junction nucleotides: 7. The germline gives CDR1 SGDLS, CDR2 YYNGEE. In nucleotides, the CDR3 is TGTGCCAGCAGCGACCGGGACAGTAGGACCGGGGAGCTGTTTTTT. Translation gives CASSDRDSRTGELFF. Filled out from reference TRBV9 and TRBJ2-2, the complete variable domain reads DSGVTQTPKHLITATGQRVTLRCSPRSGDLSVYWYQQSLDQGLQFLIQYYNGEERAKGNILERFSAQQFPDLHSELNLSSLELGDSALYFCASSDRDSRTGELFFGEGSRLTVL.

This rearrangement joins TRBV19 to TRBJ2-1; 10 nucleotides match TRBD1. From germline, CDR1 is LNHDA and CDR2 SQIVND (reference sequence). V dropped 5 bases and J dropped 8; count of bases not matched to a gene: 6. This CDR3 is 14 amino acids long. The CDR3 DNA follows: TGTGCCAGTAGTGCTAGGACAGGGGGAGATGAGCAGTTCTTC. Its translation is CASSARTGGDEQFF.

As to this clone: Other DNA sequences in this sample translate to the same CDR3. The V gene is TRBV5-1, the J gene TRBJ2-3, with D tentatively TRBD2 (6 bases). Trimming pared 4 bases from V and 0 bases from J, leaving 9 bases between. The germline V gene encodes CDR1 SGHRS and CDR2 YFSETQ. The CDR3 length is 14 residues. The CDR3 coding sequence is TGCGCCAGCAGCCTCGGGACTAGCACAGATACGCAGTATTTT. It is translated as CASSLGTSTDTQYF.